The 25 T cell receptor beta chains in this list originate from one sample, sequenced in a study of spatial heterogeneity in lung cancer. Whole-study results and caveats: Tumors with more nonsynonymous mutations had more expanded intratumoral alpha and beta TCRs.

Via MiXCR, TCRdb re-called the 5' RACE reads, giving one row per CDR3 protein. The repertoire holds over 15,000 distinct CDR3 sequences, 5% to 8% seen once, with 5.5% to 8% in the top ten. Time point noted: sample taken at primary tumor resection. What these receptors recognize is not known. The sequenced sample was lung tumor tissue, obtained at surgery. These receptors were taken from a male donor with early-stage non-small cell lung cancer.

This clonotype was recorded many times. This beta chain was picked up by a library intended for alpha chains and is off target, so its count carries little meaning. This chain links TRBV12-3 or TRBV12-4 with TRBJ2-5, with 11 bases fitting TRBD2. The CDR3 runs 15 residues. V shed 5 bases, J shed 4 bases, and the junction held 6 bases outside the gene matches. In DNA, the CDR3 is TGTGCCAGCAGTCCGCTACTAGCGGGGGCAGAGACCCAGTACTTC. It yields the protein CASSPLLAGAETQYF.

In its sample, this clonotype was seen many times. This beta chain is an unintended read in a library built for alpha chains; its size means little. The genes are TRBV28 and TRBJ2-7, with 10 bases identical to TRBD2. The CDR3 runs to 15 residues. V shed 5 bases, J shed 4 bases, and the junction held 8 bases outside the gene matches. Germline V gene lookup returns CDR1 MDHEN and CDR2 SYDVKM. The CDR3 is CASSLILAGSYEQYF. The CDR3 DNA is TGTGCCAGCAGTCTAATACTAGCGGGAAGTTACGAGCAGTACTTC.

This clonotype was detected ten times or more. This beta chain slipped into a library made for alpha chains as a stray read, so its size is not meaningful. The rearrangement links TRBV27 to TRBJ2-5, with a tentative D call TRBD1 (5 bases). This CDR3 region has 20 residues. Per germline, CDR1 MNHEY and CDR2 SMNVEV (reference sequence). V gave up 4 bases and J gave up 3 bases, with 30 bases separating them. The CDR3 protein is CASSSPQGRGHQGEKETQYF. CDR3 DNA: TGTGCCAGCAGTTCCCCCCAGGGAAGGGGCCATCAAGGTGAGAAAGAGACCCAGTACTTC.

This clonotype was detected many times. This beta chain is an off-target read within a library intended for alpha chains, so its frequency means little. This rearrangement joins TRBV12-3 or TRBV12-4 to TRBJ2-1; D is unclear. Trimming removed 3 bases from V and 5 bases from J, with 11 bases in between. The CDR3 has 14 amino acids. The CDR3 DNA sequence: TGTGCCAGCAGTTTCCAGGAGACAAACAATGAGCAGTTCTTC. As protein: CASSFQETNNEQFF.

Remarks on this clonotype: This beta chain appears as a stray read in a library generated for alpha chains; its size is not informative. The chain couples TRBV10-2 to TRBJ1-1; TRBD1 aligns across 7 bases. Germline assignment: CDR1 WSHSY and CDR2 SAAADI. The CDR3 sequence is 14 residues long. V lost 5 bases to trimming and J lost 1 base; unmatched junction nucleotides: 4. CDR3 sequence reads: CASSMTGPNTEAFF. The DNA of the CDR3 is TGCGCCAGCAGTATGACAGGGCCGAACACTGAAGCTTTCTTT.

Notes on this clonotype: The library was designed around alpha chains, so this beta chain is a stray read whose abundance carries little weight. The chain joins TRBV12-3 or TRBV12-4 to TRBJ1-2, with D hard to call. The CDR3 is 15 amino acids. Trimming left V 7 bases short and J 2 bases short, with 17 bases between. CDR3 sequence (DNA): TGTGCCAGCACCCCAATAACGGTGGGCAACTATGGCTACACCTTC. This codes for CASTPITVGNYGYTF.

This clonotype was seen repeatedly, ten times or more. This beta chain is a stray sequence in a library constructed for alpha chains; its clone size is not meaningful. The chain recombines TRBV18 with TRBJ2-5, with 10 bases matching TRBD2. Germline CDR1 KGHSH, CDR2 LQKENI. Trimming at V came to 3 bases and at J to 4 bases, leaving 14 bases not matched to a gene. The CDR3 covers 18 residues. The CDR3 protein is CASSPPGLAGAITETQYF. CDR3 bases: TGTGCCAGCTCACCTCCGGGGCTAGCGGGAGCCATCACAGAGACCCAGTACTTC.

Of note for this clonotype: Because it lacks the conserved phenylalanine or tryptophan at the end, this CDR3 is likely a read error. This beta chain is off target for a library built for alpha chains, so its abundance means little. This rearrangement joins TRBV28 to TRBJ2-3; the match to TRBD1 covers 8 bases. The CDR3 has 16 amino acids. Germline V lookup: CDR1 MDHEN, CDR2 SYDVKM. V shed 4 bases and J 1 base; nucleotides not matched to a gene: 7. Written as DNA, the CDR3 is TGTGCCAGCAGTTGGAACAGGGGGACCGGCACAGATACGCAGTATATT. Protein product: CASSWNRGTGTDTQYI.

This clonotype was counted many times. This beta chain slipped into a library made for alpha chains as a stray read, so its size is not meaningful. The rearrangement joins TRBV5-8 to TRBJ2-3, with TRBD2 matching over 11 bases. J lost 1 base, V lost 2 bases, and 0 bases had no gene match. This CDR3 spans 15 amino acids. Looked up from germline, CDR1 is SGHTS and CDR2 is YDEGEE. CDR3 in DNA: TGTGCCAGCAGCTTACTAGCGGGGGGCACAGATACGCAGTATTTT. It yields the protein CASSLLAGGTDTQYF.

Comment on this clonotype: Found in a library prepared for alpha chains, this beta chain is an off-target read, and its abundance has little meaning. V usage is TRBV2 and J usage is TRBJ1-5; D possibly corresponds to TRBD1 (6 bases). Germline CDR1 and CDR2: SNHLY and FYNNEI. Trimming stripped 5 bases from V and 2 bases from J, with 10 bases between. There are 14 residues in the CDR3. The CDR3 nucleotides read TGTGCCAGCAGTTACAGGGTTGGCAATCAGCCCCAGCATTTT. It encodes CASSYRVGNQPQHF.

This clonotype has at least ten counts. This beta chain is an unintended read in a library built for alpha chains; its size means little. This chain joins TRBV7-2 and TRBJ2-5; 13 bases align to TRBD2. The CDR3 spans 15 residues. CDR1 SGHTA and CDR2 FQGNSA come from the germline V gene. Losses at the gene ends were 1 base for V and 7 bases for J; bases not matched to a gene: 3. The CDR3 DNA reads TGTGCCAGCAGCTTAGGACTAGCGGGGGGAGGGACCCAGTACTTC. Translation: CASSLGLAGGGTQYF.

In this sample, this clonotype turned up many times. This beta chain is a stray sequence in a library constructed for alpha chains; its clone size is not meaningful. The chain couples TRBV20-1 to TRBJ1-6; possible D gene TRBD1, 6 bases. Trimming cost V 0 bases and J 7 bases, with 16 bases left between them. The CDR3 runs to 16 residues. CDR1 is DFQATT, CDR2 SNEGSKA, per germline (reference sequence). DNA for the CDR3: TGCAGTGCTAGAGATGTTGGGGGGGCGGAGAATTCACCCCTCCACTTT. Translation: CSARDVGGAENSPLHF.

This clonotype was seen at least ten times. This beta chain turned up in a library designed for alpha chains; as an off-target read, its abundance says little. The V and J genes are TRBV12-3 or TRBV12-4 and TRBJ1-2; the D is unclear. The CDR3 loop spans 14 amino acids. The V end was cut by 8 bases, the J end by 2 bases, with 15 bases between. The CDR3 protein is CASGAAARNYGYTF. The CDR3 DNA reads TGTGCCAGCGGAGCGGCGGCCAGAAACTATGGCTACACCTTC.

This clonotype is judged medium-sized (0.01 to 0.1%). This beta chain was picked up by a library intended for alpha chains and is off target, so its count carries little meaning. The gene calls are TRBV27 and TRBJ2-7; D is unresolved. Germline V gene lookup returns CDR1 MNHEY and CDR2 SMNVEV (reference sequence). With 2 bases removed from V and 7 bases from J, the gap between germline ends came to 15 bases. The CDR3 is 14 residues long. The CDR3 region is CASSLLAPIGEQYF. In DNA form, the CDR3 reads TGTGCCAGCAGTTTACTGGCTCCTATAGGGGAGCAGTACTTC.

This clonotype was seen at least ten times. The library was prepared for alpha chains; this beta chain is a stray read, so its frequency means little. The chain is built from TRBV20-1 and TRBJ2-7; 9 bases are shared with TRBD1. The germline V gene encodes CDR1 DFQATT and CDR2 SNEGSKA (reference sequence). The CDR3 consists of 12 residues. The junction had 4 bases not matched to a gene; V was cut back by 6 bases and J by 4 bases. CDR3 in amino acids: CSAQGQGYEQYF. The CDR3 DNA is TGCAGTGCGCAAGGACAGGGGTACGAGCAGTACTTC.

This clonotype was observed at least ten times. As an off-target read in a library built for alpha chains, this beta chain has a frequency of little significance. This chain links TRBV4-1 with TRBJ2-1; no firm D call. The CDR3 contains 17 residues. With 6 bases removed from V and 1 base from J, the gap between germline ends came to 19 bases. The germline CDR1 and CDR2 sequences are MGHRA and YSYEKL. The CDR3 reads CASRKGALVGSYNEQFF. The CDR3 nucleotides read TGCGCCAGCAGGAAGGGCGCCTTAGTTGGGTCCTACAATGAGCAGTTCTTC.

This clonotype has at least ten counts. A library made for alpha chains picked up this beta chain off target, so its size means little. The chain combines TRBV20-1 with TRBJ2-1; 7 nucleotides agree with TRBD1. Unmatched junction bases numbered 6, after V lost 3 bases and J lost 4 bases. Germline V gives CDR1 DFQATT, CDR2 SNEGSKA (reference sequence). This CDR3 comprises 14 residues. CDR3 nucleotides: TGCAGTGCTAGGGGACAGCCGATATACAATGAGCAGTTCTTC. This codes for CSARGQPIYNEQFF.

For this clonotype: Mismatch with germline at one junction end may stem from a read error. In a library made to pick up alpha chains, this beta chain is a stray read with a size that means little. The genes are TRBV20-1 and TRBJ1-5; the D gene is possibly TRBD1 (6 bases). Germline values: CDR1 DFQATT, CDR2 SNEGSKA (reference sequence). The CDR3 runs 11 residues. DNA for the CDR3: TGCAGTGCTAGAGTTGGGGACAATTATGCTTTT. It translates to CSARVGDNYAF.

By share of the sample, this clonotype is medium-sized. Compared with germline, one end of the junction differs, possibly owing to a read error. This beta chain lies outside the target of a library built for alpha chains; its clone size means little. CDR3: CASARGLLFIDF. The CDR3 DNA sequence: TGTGCCAGCGCTCGGGGCCTTCTGTTCATTGACTTC. The chain couples TRBV28 to TRBJ2-7, with D perhaps assigned TRBD1 or TRBD2 (5 bases each). The length of the CDR3 is 12 residues. Per the germline V gene, CDR1 is MDHEN and CDR2 is SYDVKM. Supplemented by reference TRBV28 and TRBJ2-7, the full variable domain reads DVKVTQSSRYLVKRTGEKVFLECVQDMDHENMFWYRQDPGLGLRLIYFSYDVKMKEKGDIPEGYSVSREKKERFSLILESASTNQTSMYLCASARGLLFIDFGPGTRLTVT.

This clonotype has at least ten counts. Little can be read into the size of this beta chain, an off-target read in a library designed for alpha chains. J is TRBJ1-5 and V is TRBV20-1; tentatively, D is TRBD1 (5 bases). The CDR3 is 12 residues long. The germline gives CDR1 DFQATT, CDR2 SNEGSKA (reference sequence). V was pared by 2 bases and J by 6 bases, with 8 bases between. CDR3 bases: TGCAGTGCTAGATTTGGGGGTCAGCCCCAGCATTTT. It is translated as CSARFGGQPQHF.

This clonotype is termed medium-sized. Since it is a stray read in a library aimed at alpha chains, this beta chain has a size that is not meaningful. V gene TRBV14 combines with J gene TRBJ1-1, with a tentative D call TRBD1 (5 bases). Per the germline V gene, CDR1 is SGHDN and CDR2 is FVKESK. The V gene lost 4 bases and the J gene lost 3 bases, with 12 bases spanning the gap. The CDR3 loop spans 14 amino acids. The CDR3, as DNA: TGTGCCAGCAGCCTATGGGGCTGGGACACTGAAGCTTTCTTT. Translation: CASSLWGWDTEAFF.

This clonotype was picked up many times. This beta chain turned up in a library designed for alpha chains; as an off-target read, its abundance says little. The chain uses TRBV12-3 or TRBV12-4 and TRBJ1-2, with 7 positions matching TRBD1. V gave up 3 bases and J gave up 7 bases; unmatched junction bases: 5. The CDR3 covers 13 residues. The CDR3 DNA sequence: TGTGCCAGCAGTTTCGGTGGGGACAGTGGCTACACCTTC. This codes for CASSFGGDSGYTF.

This clonotype has a count of ten or more. Within a library made for alpha chains, this beta chain is off target, and its count is uninformative. V gene TRBV4-1 combines with J gene TRBJ2-3; 9 nucleotides line up with TRBD1. Per germline, CDR1 MGHRA and CDR2 YSYEKL. V lost 4 bases, J lost 1 base, and 15 bases stayed unmatched. CDR3 length equals 19 residues. The chain's CDR3 is CASSPEPGQGNIGTDTQYF. The CDR3 DNA reads TGCGCCAGCAGCCCCGAACCGGGACAGGGAAATATAGGCACAGATACGCAGTATTTT.

This clonotype was recorded many times. Little can be read into the size of this beta chain, an off-target read in a library designed for alpha chains. This chain connects TRBV5-6 to TRBJ2-3, with 9 bases matching TRBD2. Trimming at V came to 0 bases and at J to 2 bases, leaving 7 bases not matched to a gene. This CDR3 comprises 17 residues. CDR1 is SGHDT and CDR2 is YYEEEE in the germline V gene. This CDR3 is CASSLEGASGTTDTQYF. As DNA, the CDR3 is TGTGCCAGCAGCTTGGAAGGGGCTAGCGGGACCACAGATACGCAGTATTTT.

This clonotype was detected many times. This beta chain is off target for a library built for alpha chains, so its abundance means little. The genes are TRBV7-6 and TRBJ2-2; the D gene is possibly TRBD1 (5 bases). In germline, CDR1 is SGHVS, CDR2 FNYEAQ. Trimming removed 5 bases from V and 2 bases from J, with 18 bases in between. This CDR3 spans 17 amino acids. DNA for the CDR3: TGTGCCAGCAGCCCGCATCCACCAGGGCTTAACACCGGGGAGCTGTTTTTT. This translates into CASSPHPPGLNTGELFF. Filled out from reference TRBV7-6 and TRBJ2-2, the complete variable domain reads GAGVSQSPRYKVTKRGQDVALRCDPISGHVSLYWYRQALGQGPEFLTYFNYEAQQDKSGLPNDRFSAERPEGSISTLTIQRTEQRDSAMYRCASSPHPPGLNTGELFFGEGSRLTVL.